This entry describes one TCR beta chain. The patients had localized lung adenocarcinoma, a non-small cell subtype. The record originates from a study of CD4 and CD8 cells across lung adenocarcinoma regions. The CDR3 extends over 15 amino acids. Germline V gene sequence: CDR1 MNHNS, CDR2 SASEGT. TCRdb used MiXCR to reprocess the PCR reads, holding one entry per CDR3 protein. This sample has about 7,500 distinct CDR3 sequences; 45% to 55% occur once, and the top ten carry 95% to 97%. Source material: CD8+ T cells from the center of a lung tumor. The V gene is TRBV6-1, the J gene TRBJ2-1; TRBD1 is a possible D gene (6 bases). The end of the DNA is better explained by TRBJ2-5, so the J call may be wrong. The receptor's source is a male donor with lung adenocarcinoma. The CD4 and CD8 labels of this study may be unreliable. The CDR3 DNA sequence: TGTGCCAGCAGTGAAGCGCCAGGGGCGGGCGAGACCCAGTACTTC. As protein: CASSEAPGAGETQYF.